This entry features one T cell receptor beta chain sequence. The repertoire was sequenced with immunoSEQ multiplex PCR; TCRdb's copy has only in-frame clones and lacks some. The sample holds 120,000 to 150,000 clones, more than 90% seen once. These data belong to a study of control samples from healthy donors and cancer patients. The sequenced material came from blood. The clonotype comes from a man aged 25-45 years in good health.

The CDR3 coding sequence is TGTGCCACCGGAATTCCTGGGACGGGTCAGCCCCAGCATTTT. Protein: CATGIPGTGQPQHF. V and J are TRBV15 and TRBJ1-5; possibly TRBD1 for D (5 bases). This CDR3 is 14 amino acids long. Trimming removed 8 bases at V and 6 bases at J, with 17 bases between. The germline V gene has CDR1 LNHNV and CDR2 YYDKDF (reference sequence). The full variable domain, rest sourced from reference TRBV15 and TRBJ1-5, is DAMVIQNPRYQVTQFGKPVTLSCSQTLNHNVMYWYQQKSSQAPKLLFHYYDKDFNNEADTPDNFQSRRPNTSFCFLDIRSPGLGDTAMYLCATGIPGTGQPQHFGDGTRLSIL.